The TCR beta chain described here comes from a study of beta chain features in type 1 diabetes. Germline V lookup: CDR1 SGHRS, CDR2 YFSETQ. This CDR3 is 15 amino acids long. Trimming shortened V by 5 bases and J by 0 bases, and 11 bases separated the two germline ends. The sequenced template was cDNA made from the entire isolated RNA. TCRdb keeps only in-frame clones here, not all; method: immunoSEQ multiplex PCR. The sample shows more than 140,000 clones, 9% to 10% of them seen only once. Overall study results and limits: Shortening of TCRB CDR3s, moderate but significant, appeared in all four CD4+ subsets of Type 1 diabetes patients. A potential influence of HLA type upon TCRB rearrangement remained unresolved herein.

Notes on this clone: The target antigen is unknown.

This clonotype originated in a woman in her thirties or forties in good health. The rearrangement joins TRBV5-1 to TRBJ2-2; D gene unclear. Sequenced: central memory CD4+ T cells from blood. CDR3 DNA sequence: TGCGCCAGCAGGCAAACCCCAGCGAACACCGGGGAGCTGTTTTTT. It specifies CASRQTPANTGELFF.